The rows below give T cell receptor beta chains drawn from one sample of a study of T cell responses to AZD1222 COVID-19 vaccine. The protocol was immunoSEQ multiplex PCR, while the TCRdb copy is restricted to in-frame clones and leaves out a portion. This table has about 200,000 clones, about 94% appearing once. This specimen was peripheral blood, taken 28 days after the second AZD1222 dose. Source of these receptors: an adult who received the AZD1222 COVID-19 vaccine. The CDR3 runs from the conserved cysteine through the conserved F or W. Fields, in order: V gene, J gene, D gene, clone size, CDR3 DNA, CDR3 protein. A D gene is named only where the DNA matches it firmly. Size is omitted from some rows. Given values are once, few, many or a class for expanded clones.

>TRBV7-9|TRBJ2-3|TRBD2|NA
TGTGCCAGCAGCGTTAGCGGGGTAACAGATACGCAGTATTTT
CASSVSGVTDTQYF
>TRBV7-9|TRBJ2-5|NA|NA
TGTGCCAGCAGCTTAGCGGGGGCAGAGACCCAGTACTTC
CASSLAGAETQYF
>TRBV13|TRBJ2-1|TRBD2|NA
TGTGCCAGCAGCTTAGGCGCTAGCGGGGGCAATGAGCAGTTCTTC
CASSLGASGGNEQFF
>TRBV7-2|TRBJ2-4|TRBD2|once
TGTGCCAGCAGCTTAGCAACGGGGGGGAGGTTTAACATTCAGTACTTC
CASSLATGGRFNIQYF
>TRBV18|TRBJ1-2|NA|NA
TGTGCCAGCTCACTACAACTCGAGGGGCTCCGCTATGGCTACACCTTC
CASSLQLEGLRYGYTF
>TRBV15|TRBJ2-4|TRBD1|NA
TGTGCCACCAGCAGAAAAGGACAGGCCCTAGCCAAAAACATTCAGTACTTC
CATSRKGQALAKNIQYF
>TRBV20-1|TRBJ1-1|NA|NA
TGCAGTGCTCGGACGGACCTTGGAGCTTTCTTT
CSARTDLGAFF
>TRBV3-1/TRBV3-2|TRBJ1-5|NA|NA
TGTGCCAGCAGCCGAGATAATCAGCCCCAGCATTTT
CASSRDNQPQHF
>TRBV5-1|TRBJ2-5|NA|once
TGCGCCAGCAGCTTGCCGGGGGAGACCCAGTACTTC
CASSLPGETQYF
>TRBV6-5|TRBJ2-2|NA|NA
TGTGCCAGCACCGGGGCGAACACCGGGGAGCTGTTTTTT
CASTGANTGELFF
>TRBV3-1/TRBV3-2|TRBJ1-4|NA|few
TGTGCCAGCAGGACTAGGGGAAGCGAAAAACTGTTTTTT
CASRTRGSEKLFF
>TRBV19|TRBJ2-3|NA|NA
TGTGCCAGTAGTTGGGGGACAGATACGCAGTATTTT
CASSWGTDTQYF
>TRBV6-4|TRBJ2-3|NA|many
TGTGCCAGCAGTGACGAGGGGGGTGGCGCAGATACGCAGTATTTT
CASSDEGGGADTQYF
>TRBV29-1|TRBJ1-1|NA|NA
TGCAGCGCCCGGACCCCCGAGAACACTGAAGCTTTCTTT
CSARTPENTEAFF
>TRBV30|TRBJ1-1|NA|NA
TGTGCCTGGAGTAACAGCAACACTGAAGCTTTCTTT
CAWSNSNTEAFF
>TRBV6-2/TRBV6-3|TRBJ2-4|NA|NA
TGTGCCAGCAGTCCGGACAGCGGCATTCAGTACTTC
CASSPDSGIQYF
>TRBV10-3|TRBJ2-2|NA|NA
TGTGCCATCAGTGCAGAAAGACATACGAACACCGGGGAGCTGTTTTTT
CAISAERHTNTGELFF
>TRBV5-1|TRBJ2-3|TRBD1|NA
TGCGCCAGCAGCAGCACAGGGGGCACAGATACGCAGTATTTT
CASSSTGGTDTQYF
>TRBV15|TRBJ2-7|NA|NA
TGTGCCACCAGCAGAGTTCCAGGCGGGCCCTACGAGCAGTACTTC
CATSRVPGGPYEQYF